The sequence of this T cell receptor (beta chain) was determined in a study of CD8 T cells in ankylosing spondylitis. This clonotype was observed a handful of times. The antigen is undetermined. The germline V and J ends were trimmed by 0 bases and 0 bases, with 11 bases remaining between them. CDR1 and CDR2 (germline): MNHEY, SVGAGI. CDR3 length equals 16 residues. Study-wide points: What seemed typical of ankylosing spondylitis blood was a TCR beta motif built from roughly eight highly homologous variants. A number of the motif variants had already been described in reactive arthritis synovial fluid and blood. Disease-linked clones were reportedly significantly enriched in matched ankylosing spondylitis synovial fluid.

TCRdb ran MiXCR on the 5' RACE reads and lists one entry per CDR3 protein. The sample yields about 33,000 distinct CDR3 sequences, about 11% seen once. The J gene is TRBJ2-5, the V gene TRBV6-5; D unresolved. This TCR was sampled from a male donor with ankylosing spondylitis. Sequencing was carried out using synovial fluid, either unsorted or a sorted T cell fraction (not recorded which). The CDR3 sequence: CASSYSLPPNQETQYF. CDR3 DNA: TGTGCCAGCAGTTACTCTCTTCCGCCGAACCAAGAGACCCAGTACTTC.